The 22 T cell receptor beta chains listed next were all sequenced from one sample in a study of Ad26.COV2.S vaccination and SARS-CoV-2 variants (dated by TCRdb to 2020 to 2023). The library was produced with the immunoSEQ multiplex PCR assay. TCRdb holds this immuneACCESS table with in-frame rearrangements only. Some clones are missing; in checked studies, unresolved V genes explain under half, and the rest has no known cause. The sample records 440,000 or so clones, about 92% of which are singletons. Jointly, the top ten make up around 4.5% of the sample. Interpreted using the paper, the treatment or condition label stands for: around 19 received Ad26.COV2.S at low or high dose, single or two shots; roughly 5 received placebo; per-sample allocation not given. For vaccine and placebo recipients, repertoires were sequenced using samples collected on day 63 after the first injection. Source: peripheral blood, taken in a trial of Ad26.COV2.S vaccine versus placebo. Every receptor here comes from a person between 18 and 60 years old who received the Ad26.COV2.S COVID-19 vaccine or a placebo.

V usage is TRBV28 and J usage is TRBJ1-4, with 9 bases matching TRBD1. The CDR3 spans 20 residues. V was clipped by 4 bases and J by 1 base; unmatched bases: 16. Germline loops: CDR1 MDHEN, CDR2 SYDVKM. Here the CDR3 DNA reads TGTGCCAGCAGTTCCCCCTGGGACAGGGAGTTAGGGAAAACTAATGAAAAACTGTTTTTT. It is translated as CASSSPWDRELGKTNEKLFF.

This chain uses TRBV6-2 or TRBV6-3 with TRBJ2-5, with D tentatively TRBD2 (5 bases). V was pared by 5 bases and J by 5 bases, with 21 bases between. Germline V gene data show CDR1 as MNHEY and CDR2 as SVGEGT. The CDR3 covers 16 residues. CDR3 DNA: TGTGCCAGCAGTCCCCACGGACTGTTCTCTCTCGAGACCCAGTACTTC. The encoded protein is CASSPHGLFSLETQYF.

The chain carries TRBV15 and TRBJ2-6, with D uncertain. Trimming shortened V by 0 bases and J by 3 bases, and 3 bases separated the two germline ends. The germline gives CDR1 LNHNV, CDR2 YYDKDF (reference sequence). The CDR3 has 14 residues. CDR3 in amino acids: CATSRDIGANVLTF. The CDR3, as DNA: TGTGCCACCAGCAGAGATATTGGGGCCAACGTCCTGACTTTC.

The chain recombines TRBV29-1 with TRBJ2-3, with 9 positions matching TRBD1. The CDR3 has 14 residues. The junction had 4 bases not matched to a gene; V was cut back by 3 bases and J by 3 bases. Germline assignment: CDR1 SQVTM and CDR2 ANQGSEA. The CDR3 nucleotides read TGCAGCGTTGAGGGGACAGGGATTACAGATACGCAGTATTTT. This sequence encodes CSVEGTGITDTQYF.

This sequence joins TRBV7-2 and TRBJ2-1; 7 bases align to TRBD1. The V and J ends lost 7 bases and 3 bases, in that order; junction bases with no gene match: 9. CDR3 length equals 15 residues. Germline assignment: CDR1 SGHTA and CDR2 FQGNSA. DNA of the CDR3: TGTGCCAGCAAAATCTCGACAGGGAGCTACAATGAGCAGTTCTTC. This sequence encodes CASKISTGSYNEQFF.

The rearrangement uses TRBV24-1 and TRBJ2-1; 10 bases map to TRBD2. The germline V gene encodes CDR1 KGHDR and CDR2 SFDVKD. The CDR3 loop spans 16 amino acids. The V and J ends lost 2 bases and 6 bases, in that order; junction bases with no gene match: 6. CDR3 amino acids: CATSDSAGGPSNEQFF. The CDR3 coding sequence is TGTGCCACCAGTGATTCAGCGGGAGGGCCAAGCAATGAGCAGTTCTTC.

V and J are TRBV18 and TRBJ1-5; weak D call: TRBD1 (5 bases). V lost 5 bases to trimming and J lost 5 bases, with 10 bases between them. Per the germline V gene, CDR1 is KGHSH and CDR2 is LQKENI. The CDR3 contains 13 residues. CDR3 loop: CASSGRADQPQHF. For the CDR3, the DNA is TGTGCCAGCTCAGGCAGGGCGGATCAGCCCCAGCATTTT.

In DNA, the CDR3 is TGTGCCAGCAGGGAAGGACAGGTCCGACCCCAGCATTTT. It specifies CASREGQVRPQHF. The chain couples TRBV12-3 or TRBV12-4 to TRBJ1-5, with 7 bases identical to TRBD1. The V gene end was trimmed by 6 bases and the J gene end by 10 bases; junction bases not matched to a gene: 9. There are 13 residues in the CDR3.

Concerning this clone itself: The sample has other DNA sequences that encode this CDR3 too. This CDR3 reads CASSEDGNQPQHF. The CDR3 nucleotides are TGTGCCAGCAGTGAGGACGGCAATCAGCCCCAGCATTTT. The rearrangement links TRBV6-1 to TRBJ1-5; D unclear. The CDR3 loop spans 13 amino acids. Germline CDR1 MNHNS, CDR2 SASEGT. Trimming removed 3 bases from V and 2 bases from J, with 5 bases in between.

A few counts support this clone. As DNA, the CDR3 is TGTGCCAGCAGTTTACTAGCTGGAGGCTACACCTTC. Protein product: CASSLLAGGYTF. The gene calls are TRBV28 and TRBJ1-2; D gene ambiguous. This CDR3 is built from 12 residues. CDR1 and CDR2 (germline): MDHEN, SYDVKM. With 2 bases removed from V and 8 bases from J, the gap between germline ends came to 9 bases.

This chain links TRBV5-1 with TRBJ1-6; D remains ambiguous. The V gene lost 2 bases and the J gene lost 11 bases, with 14 bases spanning the gap. The CDR3 length is 14 residues. Germline CDR1 is SGHRS and CDR2 is YFSETQ. The CDR3 sequence: CASSLGSVGTPLHF. CDR3 DNA: TGCGCCAGCAGCTTAGGGTCTGTGGGGACACCCCTCCACTTT.

The genes are TRBV5-1 and TRBJ1-4; no reliable D call. Germline values: CDR1 SGHRS, CDR2 YFSETQ. The length of the CDR3 is 15 residues. V dropped 7 bases and J dropped 8 bases, with 21 bases sitting between them. The CDR3 here is CASARTESLGEKLFF. The CDR3 DNA reads as TGCGCCAGCGCCCGGACCGAGAGCCTAGGGGAAAAACTGTTTTTT.

V is TRBV6-5 and J is TRBJ2-2; D unclear. CDR1 is MNHEY, CDR2 SVGAGI, per germline. This CDR3 has 16 amino acids. Trimming took 4 bases from V and 0 from J, leaving 12 bases between them. Here the CDR3 reads CASSLGTGSNTGELFF. The CDR3 DNA sequence: TGTGCCAGCAGTTTGGGTACGGGTTCGAACACCGGGGAGCTGTTTTTT.

The J gene is TRBJ1-6, the V gene TRBV6-5, with D possibly being TRBD1 (5 bases). CDR3 length equals 14 residues. Germline-derived CDR1 and CDR2 are MNHEY and SVGAGI. With 5 bases removed from V and 10 bases from J, the gap between germline ends came to 15 bases. Written as DNA, the CDR3 is TGTGCCAGCAGTAAACAGGTGGGGTGGTCACCCCTCCACTTT. Translated: CASSKQVGWSPLHF.

The rearrangement uses TRBV29-1 and TRBJ2-7, with 10 bases identical to TRBD1. The CDR3 runs 15 residues. With 1 base clipped from V and 3 bases from J, the junction kept 6 bases outside the gene matches. Germline values: CDR1 SQVTM, CDR2 ANQGSEA. As DNA, the CDR3 is TGCAGCGTTGAAGGGACCCGGGACAGGGGCTACGAGCAGTACTTC. It specifies CSVEGTRDRGYEQYF.

This clone was recorded a few times. The rearrangement links TRBV5-1 to TRBJ2-7, with D possibly matching TRBD2 (5 bases). Trimming took off 0 bases at V and 2 bases at J, with 12 bases between the two ends. Germline values: CDR1 SGHRS, CDR2 YFSETQ. The CDR3 consists of 15 residues. The chain's CDR3 is CASSLAEGQAYEQYF. CDR3 DNA sequence: TGCGCCAGCAGCTTGGCCGAGGGCCAGGCCTACGAGCAGTACTTC. Drawing the rest from reference TRBV5-1 and TRBJ2-7, the complete variable domain is KAGVTQTPRYLIKTRGQQVTLSCSPISGHRSVSWYQQTPGQGLQFLFEYFSETQRNKGNFPGRFSGRQFSNSRSEMNVSTLELGDSALYLCASSLAEGQAYEQYFGPGTRLTVT.

The chain uses TRBV12-5 and TRBJ2-1; D is uncertain. Germline V gives CDR1 LGHNT, CDR2 FRNRAP. This CDR3 has 12 residues. V shed 6 bases and J shed 9 bases, with 12 bases lying between them. The CDR3 reads CASGQDFFEQFF. Here the CDR3 DNA reads TGTGCTAGTGGCCAGGATTTTTTTGAGCAGTTCTTC.

This clone was seen a few times. The chain recombines TRBV27 with TRBJ2-3, with no clear D. The CDR3 sequence is 16 residues long. The ends were cut back, 5 bases at V and 0 bases at J, with 15 bases in the middle. From germline, CDR1 is MNHEY and CDR2 SMNVEV (reference sequence). In nucleotides, the CDR3 is TGTGCCAGCAGTCCTCCTCTTCCCTCGAGCACAGATACGCAGTATTTT. It specifies CASSPPLPSSTDTQYF.

The genes are TRBV9 and TRBJ2-7; 7 bases match TRBD2. CDR1 and CDR2 (germline): SGDLS, YYNGEE. This CDR3 is 14 amino acids long. V trimming: 1 base; J trimming: 1 base; junction bases outside the gene matches: 2. CDR3 nucleotides: TGTGCCAGCAGCGTATCCGGGAGGTCCTACGAGCAGTACTTC. This sequence encodes CASSVSGRSYEQYF.

The rearrangement links TRBV19 to TRBJ2-7, with TRBD1 matching 10 bases. V gave up 7 bases and J gave up 2 bases; unmatched junction bases: 8. The CDR3 contains 15 residues. The germline gives CDR1 LNHDA, CDR2 SQIVND (reference sequence). CDR3 loop: CASTISGQGPYEQYF. The CDR3 region has the DNA TGTGCCAGTACCATCTCGGGACAGGGGCCCTACGAGCAGTACTTC.

The chain recombines TRBV6-2 or TRBV6-3 with TRBJ2-1; D may be TRBD1 (5 bases). Per the germline V gene, CDR1 is MNHEY and CDR2 is SVGEGT. Trimming shortened V by 5 bases and J by 0 bases, and 8 bases separated the two germline ends. This CDR3 is 14 amino acids long. CDR3 sequence: CASSRGSSYNEQFF. The CDR3 coding sequence is TGTGCCAGCAGTAGGGGAAGCTCCTACAATGAGCAGTTCTTC.

The V call is TRBV7-2, the J call TRBJ1-5; D unclear. The CDR3 is 15 amino acids. Trimming cost V 5 bases and J 5 bases, with 16 bases left between them. Germline V gives CDR1 SGHTA, CDR2 FQGNSA. In nucleotides, the CDR3 is TGTGCCAGCAGCCTTCTCGGGCTCCAGGATCAGCCCCAGCATTTT. This encodes CASSLLGLQDQPQHF.